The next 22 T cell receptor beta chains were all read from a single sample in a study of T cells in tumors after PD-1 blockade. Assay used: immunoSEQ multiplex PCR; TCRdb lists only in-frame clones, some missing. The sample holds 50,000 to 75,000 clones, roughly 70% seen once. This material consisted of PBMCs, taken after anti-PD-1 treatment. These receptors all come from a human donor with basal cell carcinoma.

CDR3 DNA: TGTGCCAGCAGTCCCGGGACAGGGATCAATCAGCCCCAGCATTTT. Its translation is CASSPGTGINQPQHF. This sequence joins TRBV25-1 and TRBJ1-5, with TRBD1 matching over 9 bases. Per germline, CDR1 MGHDK and CDR2 SYGVNS. The CDR3 covers 15 residues. Trimming took 5 bases from V and 3 from J; bases not matched to a gene: 5.

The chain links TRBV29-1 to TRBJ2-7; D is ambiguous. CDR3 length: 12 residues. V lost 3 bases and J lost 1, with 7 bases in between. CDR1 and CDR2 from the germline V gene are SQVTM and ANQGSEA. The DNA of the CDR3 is TGCAGCGTTGAGGCAAATTCCTACGAGCAGTACTTC. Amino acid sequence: CSVEANSYEQYF.

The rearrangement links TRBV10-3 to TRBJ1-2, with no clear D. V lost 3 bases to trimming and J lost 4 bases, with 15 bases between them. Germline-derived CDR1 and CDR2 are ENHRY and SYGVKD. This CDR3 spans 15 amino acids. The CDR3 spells CAISEGPTITYGYTF. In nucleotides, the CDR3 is TGTGCCATCAGTGAAGGGCCAACTATCACCTATGGCTACACCTTC.

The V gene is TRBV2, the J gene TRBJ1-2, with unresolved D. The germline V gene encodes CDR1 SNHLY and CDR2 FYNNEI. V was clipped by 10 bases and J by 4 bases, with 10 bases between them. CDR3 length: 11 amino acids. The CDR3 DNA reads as TGTGCCATAACTTTGGGCTATGGCTACACCTTC. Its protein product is CAITLGYGYTF.

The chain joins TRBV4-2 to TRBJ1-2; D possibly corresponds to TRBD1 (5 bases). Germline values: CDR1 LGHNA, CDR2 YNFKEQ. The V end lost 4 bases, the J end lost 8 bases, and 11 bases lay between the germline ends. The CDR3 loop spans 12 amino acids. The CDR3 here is CASSRGQGGYTF. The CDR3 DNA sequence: TGTGCCAGCAGCCGTGGACAAGGGGGCTACACCTTC.

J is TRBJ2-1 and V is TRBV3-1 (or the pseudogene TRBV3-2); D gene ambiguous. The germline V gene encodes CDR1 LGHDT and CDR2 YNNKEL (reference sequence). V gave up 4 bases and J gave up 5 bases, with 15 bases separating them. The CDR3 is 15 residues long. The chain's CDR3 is CASSPLQTVNNEQFF. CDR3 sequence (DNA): TGTGCCAGCAGCCCCTTACAAACAGTCAACAATGAGCAGTTCTTC.

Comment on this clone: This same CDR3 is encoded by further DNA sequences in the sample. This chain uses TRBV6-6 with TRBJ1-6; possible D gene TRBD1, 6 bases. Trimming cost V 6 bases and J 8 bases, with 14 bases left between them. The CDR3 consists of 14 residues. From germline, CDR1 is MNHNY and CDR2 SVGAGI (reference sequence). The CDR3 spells CASRQGQFDSPLHF. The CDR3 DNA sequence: TGTGCCAGCAGACAAGGACAGTTTGATTCACCCCTCCACTTT.

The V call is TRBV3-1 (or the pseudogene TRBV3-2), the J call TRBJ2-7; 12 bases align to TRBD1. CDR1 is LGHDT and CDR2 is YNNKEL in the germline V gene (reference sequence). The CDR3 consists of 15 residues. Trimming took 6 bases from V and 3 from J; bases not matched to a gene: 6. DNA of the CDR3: TGTGCCAGCAGTCCGGGACAGGGGGCCGACTACGAGCAGTACTTC. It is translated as CASSPGQGADYEQYF.

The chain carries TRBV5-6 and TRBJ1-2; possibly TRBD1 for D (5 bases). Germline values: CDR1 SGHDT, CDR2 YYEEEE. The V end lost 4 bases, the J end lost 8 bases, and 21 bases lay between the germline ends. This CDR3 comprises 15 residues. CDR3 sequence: CASSIYRQILLGYTF. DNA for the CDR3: TGTGCCAGCAGCATCTACAGACAGATCCTCTTGGGCTACACCTTC.

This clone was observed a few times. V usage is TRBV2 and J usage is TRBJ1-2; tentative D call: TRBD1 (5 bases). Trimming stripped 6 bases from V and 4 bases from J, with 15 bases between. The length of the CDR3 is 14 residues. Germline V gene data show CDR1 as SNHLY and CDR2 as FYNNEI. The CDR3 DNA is TGTGCCAGCAGCCATAGGGGTTCAAGCTATGGCTACACCTTC. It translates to CASSHRGSSYGYTF.

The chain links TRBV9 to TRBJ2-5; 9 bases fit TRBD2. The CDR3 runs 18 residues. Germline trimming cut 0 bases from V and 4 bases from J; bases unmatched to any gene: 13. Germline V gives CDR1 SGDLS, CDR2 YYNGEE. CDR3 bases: TGTGCCAGCAGCGTAGCCCCAGCGGGGGGCCAGGTGGGAGAGACCCAGTACTTC. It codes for CASSVAPAGGQVGETQYF.

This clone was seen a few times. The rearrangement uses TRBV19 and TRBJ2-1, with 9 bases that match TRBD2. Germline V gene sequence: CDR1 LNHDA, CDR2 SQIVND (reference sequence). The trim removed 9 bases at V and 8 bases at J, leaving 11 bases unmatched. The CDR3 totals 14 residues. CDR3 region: CASPRAGGPDEQFF. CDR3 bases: TGTGCCAGCCCAAGGGCGGGGGGGCCAGATGAGCAGTTCTTC.

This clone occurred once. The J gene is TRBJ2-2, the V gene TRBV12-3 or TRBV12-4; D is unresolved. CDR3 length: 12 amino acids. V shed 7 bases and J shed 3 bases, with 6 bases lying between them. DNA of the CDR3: TGTGCCAGCATATCTTACACCGGGGAGCTGTTTTTT. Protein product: CASISYTGELFF.

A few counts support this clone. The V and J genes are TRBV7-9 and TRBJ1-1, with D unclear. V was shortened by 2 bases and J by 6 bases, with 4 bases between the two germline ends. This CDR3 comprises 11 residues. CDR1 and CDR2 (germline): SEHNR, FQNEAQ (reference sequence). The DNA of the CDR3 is TGTGCCAGCAGCTTACAGTCTGAAGCTTTCTTT. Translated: CASSLQSEAFF.

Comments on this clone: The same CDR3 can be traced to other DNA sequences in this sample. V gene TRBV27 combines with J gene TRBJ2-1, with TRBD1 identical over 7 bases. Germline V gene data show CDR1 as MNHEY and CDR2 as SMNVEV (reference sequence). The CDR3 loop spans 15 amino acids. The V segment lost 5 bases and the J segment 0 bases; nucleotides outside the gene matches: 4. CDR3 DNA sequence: TGTGCCAGCAGTCCAAGGGACAGCTCCTACAATGAGCAGTTCTTC. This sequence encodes CASSPRDSSYNEQFF.

This CDR3 reads CAWSDGLAGGPSDTQYF. The CDR3 coding sequence is TGTGCCTGGAGTGACGGTCTGGCGGGGGGGCCGTCAGATACGCAGTATTTT. The J gene is TRBJ2-3, the V gene TRBV30; 9 nucleotides align to TRBD2. This CDR3 contains 17 residues. Per the germline V gene, CDR1 is GTSNPN and CDR2 is SVGIG (reference sequence). Trimming took 1 base from V and 4 from J; bases not matched to a gene: 12. The entire variable domain, with the rest obtained from reference TRBV30 and TRBJ2-3, is as follows: SQTIHQWPATLVQPVGSPLSLECTVEGTSNPNLYWYRQAAGRGLQLLFYSVGIGQISSEVPQNLSASRPQDRQFILSSKKLLLSDSGFYLCAWSDGLAGGPSDTQYFGPGTRLTVL.

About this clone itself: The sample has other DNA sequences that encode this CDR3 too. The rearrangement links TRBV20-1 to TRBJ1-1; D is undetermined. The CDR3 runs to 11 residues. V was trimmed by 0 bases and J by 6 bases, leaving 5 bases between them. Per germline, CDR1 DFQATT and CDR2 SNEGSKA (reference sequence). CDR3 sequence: CSARDYPEAFF. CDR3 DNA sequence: TGCAGTGCTAGAGACTACCCTGAAGCTTTCTTT.

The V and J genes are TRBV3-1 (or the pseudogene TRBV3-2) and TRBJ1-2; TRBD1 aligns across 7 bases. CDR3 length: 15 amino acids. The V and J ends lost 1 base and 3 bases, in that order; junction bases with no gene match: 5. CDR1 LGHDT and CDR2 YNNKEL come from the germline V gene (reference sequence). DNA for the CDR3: TGTGCCAGCAGCCAAGGAGGGGGCAGGGACTATGGCTACACCTTC. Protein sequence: CASSQGGGRDYGYTF.

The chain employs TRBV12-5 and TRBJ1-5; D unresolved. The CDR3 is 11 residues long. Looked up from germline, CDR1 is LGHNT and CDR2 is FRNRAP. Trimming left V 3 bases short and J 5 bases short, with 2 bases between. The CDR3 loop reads CASGLYQPQHF. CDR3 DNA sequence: TGTGCTAGTGGTTTATATCAGCCCCAGCATTTT.

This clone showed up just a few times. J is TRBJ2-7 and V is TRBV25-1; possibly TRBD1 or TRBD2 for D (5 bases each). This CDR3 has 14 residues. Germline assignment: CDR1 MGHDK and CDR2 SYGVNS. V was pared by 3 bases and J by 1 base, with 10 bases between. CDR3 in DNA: TGTGCCAGCAGTGAGGCTGGGGGTTCCTACGAGCAGTACTTC. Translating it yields CASSEAGGSYEQYF.

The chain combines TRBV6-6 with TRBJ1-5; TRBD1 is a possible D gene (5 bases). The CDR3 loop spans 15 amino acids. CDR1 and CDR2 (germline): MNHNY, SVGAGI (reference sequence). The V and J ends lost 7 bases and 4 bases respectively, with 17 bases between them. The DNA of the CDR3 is TGTGCCAGCACACCGGGGGGTTCAGGGAATCAGCCCCAGCATTTT. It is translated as CASTPGGSGNQPQHF.

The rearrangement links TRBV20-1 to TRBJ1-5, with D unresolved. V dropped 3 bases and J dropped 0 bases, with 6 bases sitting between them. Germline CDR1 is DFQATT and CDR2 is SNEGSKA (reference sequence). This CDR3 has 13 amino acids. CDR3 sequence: CSASLSSNQPQHF. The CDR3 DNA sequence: TGCAGTGCTAGTCTCTCTAGCAATCAGCCCCAGCATTTT.